The rows below give T cell receptor beta chains drawn from one sample of a study of T cell responses to AZD1222 COVID-19 vaccine. Repertoires were generated with immunoSEQ multiplex PCR, while TCRdb's copy carries only in-frame clones and drops some. The sample records approximately 110,000 clones, about 88% being singletons. Sequencing was performed on peripheral blood, taken on day 0 of AZD1222 vaccination. These receptors were collected from an adult in good health. Both conserved end residues are trimmed from each CDR3.

V	J	CDR3
TRBV12-3/TRBV12-4	TRBJ1-1	ASTLKVSEAF
TRBV19	TRBJ1-1	ASSIIQNTEAF
TRBV15	TRBJ2-6	ATSRDSGAGANVLT
TRBV19	TRBJ2-5	ASKGGQGYQETQY
TRBV7-3	TRBJ2-1	ASSLTGDRVGNEQF
TRBV7-2	TRBJ1-5	ASSQWATLPGGQPQH
TRBV11-3	TRBJ2-6	ASSPGQGDNGANVLT
TRBV6-2/TRBV6-3	TRBJ1-1	ASSRQGVMNTEAF
TRBV7-8	TRBJ2-4	ASSPPSSTGRGNIQY
TRBV27	TRBJ1-2	ASRPGQGTGGYT
TRBV7-2	TRBJ1-6	ASSLGQGSPPLH
TRBV5-1	TRBJ2-1	ASSLAGEPNINEQF
TRBV14	TRBJ2-7	ASSQVQGLGEQY
TRBV24-1	TRBJ1-5	ATAGGHSNQPQH
TRBV6-5	TRBJ2-2	ATKGRQNTGELF
TRBV28	TRBJ1-2	ASSRGHGYGYT
TRBV9	TRBJ1-3	ASGRNTIY
TRBV2	TRBJ2-5	ASLGQEETQY
TRBV28	TRBJ1-5	ASNTAGSGQPQH
TRBV28	TRBJ1-2	ASVSDSHKGYT
TRBV30	TRBJ2-7	AWSPVYEQY
TRBV18	TRBJ2-2	ASSPRTLAGTGELF
TRBV30	TRBJ1-1	AWSGFTGKNTEAF
TRBV7-2	TRBJ1-6	ASSRRRGSPLH
TRBV28	TRBJ1-3	ASTGTGNTIY
TRBV15	TRBJ2-7	ATSRTVGLAGVYEQY
TRBV5-1	TRBJ2-3	ASSLEGGTDTQY
TRBV28	TRBJ2-7	ASSFPVRRTNYEQY
TRBV24-1	TRBJ2-7	ATSDRTGSLYEQY
TRBV4-2	TRBJ1-2	ASSQDLTGSGYT
TRBV7-8	TRBJ1-5	ASSQAGGSGNQPQH
TRBV19	TRBJ1-5	ASTPNQGSNQPQH
TRBV24-1	TRBJ2-1	ATSDSNPSGISYNEQF
TRBV27	TRBJ2-3	ASSPLGSTDTQY
TRBV4-2	TRBJ1-5	ASSQTTLTSLQGNQPQH
TRBV7-6	TRBJ2-3	ASNPGLAGGRDTQY
TRBV7-9	TRBJ1-1	ASSLGRFGTEAF
TRBV19	TRBJ2-3	ASSIGQNGATDTQY
TRBV10-2	TRBJ1-4	ASSVTNEKLF
TRBV7-6	TRBJ2-7	ASSLEEGDSYEQY
TRBV6-1	TRBJ2-5	ASSETLAVETQY
TRBV6-2/TRBV6-3	TRBJ2-7	ASSMAREQY
TRBV27	TRBJ1-1	ASSHAWDTEAF
TRBV12-3/TRBV12-4	TRBJ2-1	ASSSGGEQF
TRBV19	TRBJ2-2	ASSNPNTGELF